The source of this T cell receptor (beta chain) is a study of T cells in Graves' hyperthyroidism and ophthalmopathy (dated by TCRdb to the late 2010s). About the investigation overall: Peripheral blood samples were taken at the time of initial diagnosis, prior to any treatment. Prospective prediction of ophthalmopathy was tested in an independent validation cohort consisting of some 18 hyperthyroidism patients and around 17 patients who later progressed to ophthalmopathy. In about 6 Graves' hyperthyroidism patients, the study also compared T-cell repertoires from thyroid tissue with T-cell repertoires from blood. After blood sampling, hyperthyroidism patients were treated with methimazole at a starting dose of 30 mg daily, and ophthalmopathy patients were treated with high-dose intravenous methylprednisolone. TCR V-J signatures able to tell the groups apart were searched for in a discovery cohort of 90 to 100 patients, of whom over 40 had Graves' ophthalmopathy and 55 to 60 had stable Graves' hyperthyroidism. The roughly 100 discovery patients were randomly split 7:3 into training and test sets. According to the paper, TCR Vbeta CDR3 sequencing was carried out on 120 to 150 peripheral blood samples, which came from 40 to 45 ophthalmopathy, around 75 hyperthyroidism and some 17 progressor patients. The paper as a whole reports these results and caveats: Sample size was not statistically predetermined, and blinding of investigators to group allocation was not performed. In validation, the model predicted progression to ophthalmopathy a median of around six months before onset, with about 70% sensitivity and about 72% specificity. A 13 V-J signature model separated ophthalmopathy from stable hyperthyroidism, with over 85% sensitivity and about 81% specificity in cross-validation and 80%/75% in testing. Blood samples also contained most of the expanded thyroid clonotypes (frequency above 0.001), which suggests that blood repertoires may reflect thyroid immune responses.

As regards this clonotype: Its cognate antigen has yet to be identified. No qualities accompany the bases; no much larger clone lies one base away.

Amplification of TCR beta CDR3 regions was carried out from RNA transcripts. A first-round RT-PCR of the TCR CDR3 used the HTBI primer set with the Qiagen OneStep RT-PCR kit. Libraries were constructed in a second round of multiplex PCR, after which size selection and purification were performed. The libraries were sequenced on an Illumina HiSeq2000 using paired-end 100 bp reads. Concerning the study's data processing: SOAPnuke was used to process the raw data, throwing out any read that contained adapters or uncalled bases, had a mean Phred below 15, or lacked an exact constant-primer or identifier match. High-quality paired reads were merged with COPE v1.2.5, and unique nucleotide sequences were defined as clonotypes. MiTCR v1.1 was used to align clonotypes to the IMGT TRBV, TRBD and TRBJ reference segments. Only V-J combinations with frequency above 0.0001, covering approximately 99% of repertoires, were analysed. The TCS score was defined as F50 (clonal expansion) divided by E x V (chaos), with BLOSUM62-based TCRdist calculated between CDR3 peptides within each V-J. Welch's t-statistics and random forest reduced approximately 520 V-J features to roughly 13, which were used in a naive Bayes classifier (R e1071). TCRdb handled the public reads itself, with Q25 trimming in fastp and clone calling in MiXCR, and kept productive beta chains. Here each entry gathers all rows of one CDR3 protein and keeps the most common genes and DNA. TCRdb, not the original authors, processed these V and J calls. The sample records 110,000 to 150,000 distinct CDR3 sequences, less than 25% of which are singletons. The ten largest make up 60% to 80% of the sample.

Hyperthyroidism patients were aged 18 to 65 years and newly diagnosed, with disease duration of less than 2 months. Any patient with an uncontrolled infection, another autoimmune disease, pregnancy or lactation was excluded. Diagnoses were based on clinical symptoms, serum thyroxine and TRAb, thyroid ultrasound and orbital computed tomography. Blood from progressor patients was drawn when they were first diagnosed with hyperthyroidism, before any ophthalmopathy symptoms appeared. Ficoll-Paque density gradient centrifugation was used to isolate PBMCs from approximately 10 ml of fresh peripheral blood. Progressor patients were first diagnosed with Graves' hyperthyroidism and then developed ophthalmopathy during follow-up. Total RNA was extracted using Trizol reagent, and RNA quality was assessed on an Agilent 2100 Bioanalyzer. Material for sequencing was blood. The TCR originated in a woman aged 45-59 years with Graves' hyperthyroidism that later progressed to Graves' ophthalmopathy.

The CDR3 region reads CASSQRIGSREQYF. The DNA is as follows: TGCGCCAGCAGCCAAAGGATCGGTAGCCGCGAGCAGTACTTC. The chain was built from TRBV4-1 and TRBJ2-7, with the D gene uncertain. CDR1 and CDR2 were assigned from the germline V gene as MGHRA and YSYEKL. The CDR3 covers 14 residues, taking in both the cysteine and the phenylalanine. Only the CDR3 part of the read is kept: 42 bases, read in frame from the first base. V loses 2 bases of germline sequence and J loses 6 bases, and the interval between the two ends is 14 bases.